This entry features one T cell receptor beta chain sequence. Measured with immunoSEQ multiplex PCR; TCRdb has only the in-frame clones, and not every one. Among roughly 2.1 million clones listed, roughly 91% were seen once. CD45RO-negative, CCR7-selected cells formed the naive CD8 fraction, which excluded terminally differentiated effector memory CD45RA+ cells. The CDR3 totals 17 residues. CDR1 SGHDT and CDR2 YYEEEE come from the germline V gene. V shed 4 bases, J shed 1 base, and the junction held 10 bases outside the gene matches. These data belong to a study of shared clonotypes between healthy human individuals.

The chain recombines TRBV5-6 with TRBJ2-1; 8 bases match TRBD2. The sequencing sample was made of naive CD8+ T cells from PBMCs. The sequence derives from a man between 18 and 35 years old in good health. Some clones in this sample may be carry-over from other donors' samples. CDR3 sequence reads: CASSLGSSGFSYNEQFF. In DNA form, the CDR3 reads TGTGCCAGCAGCCTTGGGTCTAGCGGGTTTTCCTACAATGAGCAGTTCTTC.